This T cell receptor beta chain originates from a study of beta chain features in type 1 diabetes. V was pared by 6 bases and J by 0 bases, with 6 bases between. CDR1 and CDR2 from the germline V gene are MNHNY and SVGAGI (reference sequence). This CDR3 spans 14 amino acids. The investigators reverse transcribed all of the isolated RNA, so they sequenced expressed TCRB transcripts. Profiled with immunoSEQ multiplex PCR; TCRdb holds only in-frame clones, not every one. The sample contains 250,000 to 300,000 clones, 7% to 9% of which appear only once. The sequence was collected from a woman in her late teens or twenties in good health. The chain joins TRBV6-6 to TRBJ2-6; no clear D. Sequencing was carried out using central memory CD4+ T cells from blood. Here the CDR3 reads CASRPSSGANVLTF. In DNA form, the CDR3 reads TGTGCCAGCAGACCCAGCTCTGGGGCCAACGTCCTGACTTTC.